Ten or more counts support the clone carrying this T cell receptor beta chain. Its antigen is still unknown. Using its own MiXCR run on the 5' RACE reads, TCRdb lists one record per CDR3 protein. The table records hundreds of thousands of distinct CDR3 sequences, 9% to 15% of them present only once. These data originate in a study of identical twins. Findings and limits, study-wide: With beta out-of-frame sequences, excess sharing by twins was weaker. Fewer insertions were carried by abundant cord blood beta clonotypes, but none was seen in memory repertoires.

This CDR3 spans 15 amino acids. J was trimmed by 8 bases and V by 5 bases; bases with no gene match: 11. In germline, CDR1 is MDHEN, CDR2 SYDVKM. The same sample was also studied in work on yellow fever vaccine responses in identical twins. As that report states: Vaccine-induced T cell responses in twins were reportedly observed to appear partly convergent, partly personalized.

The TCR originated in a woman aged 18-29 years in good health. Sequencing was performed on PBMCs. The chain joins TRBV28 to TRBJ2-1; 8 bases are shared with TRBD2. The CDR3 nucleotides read TGTGCCAGCAGTCCGACTAGCGAACTAGAGGATGAGCAGTTCTTC. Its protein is CASSPTSELEDEQFF.